Each of the 25 T cell receptor beta chains below was sequenced from the same sample in a study of type 1 regulatory T cells (dated by TCRdb to the early 2020s). These receptors have no identified antigens. The sample was run on an Illumina MiSeq. TCRdb applied fastp at Q25 and MiXCR to the public reads, then kept only in-frame beta chains. CDR3 protein duplicates are merged, each entry listing the most common genes and DNA. The sample profile shows about 23,000 distinct CDR3 sequences; around half of them were found once. 4% to 6% of the sample is taken by the ten largest. The sequenced sample consisted of cultured T cells, either the whole culture or a sorted T cell fraction (not recorded which). The receptors come from a human donor in good health.

This clonotype came up a few times. V is TRBV7-9 and J is TRBJ2-3; D is unclear. Trimming removed 3 bases at V and 5 bases at J, with 9 bases between. Germline CDR1 SEHNR, CDR2 FQNEAQ (reference sequence). The CDR3 is 13 residues long. The CDR3 region has the DNA TGTGCCAGCAGCTTTGGACCAGGAGATACGCAGTATTTT. Translated, it gives CASSFGPGDTQYF.

This clonotype has just one count. The chain combines TRBV6-5 with TRBJ2-7, with 11 bases identical to TRBD1. Germline lookup yields CDR1 MNHEY and CDR2 SVGAGI. There are 15 residues in the CDR3. V dropped 7 bases and J dropped 3; count of bases not matched to a gene: 8. This CDR3 is CASTSWDRGVYEQYF. Written as DNA, the CDR3 is TGTGCCAGCACGTCCTGGGACAGGGGGGTCTACGAGCAGTACTTC.

In this sample, this clonotype turned up once. The genes are TRBV7-9 and TRBJ2-3; 8 bases match TRBD1. V lost 5 bases and J lost 4; bases outside the gene matches: 8. The germline CDR1 and CDR2 sequences are SEHNR and FQNEAQ (reference sequence). There are 15 residues in the CDR3. CDR3 protein: CASSLTTGESDTQYF. CDR3 DNA sequence: TGTGCCAGCAGCCTGACGACAGGGGAATCAGATACGCAGTATTTT.

The CDR3 is CASSASWGRSPEAFF. Here the CDR3 DNA reads TGTGCCAGCAGCGCATCTTGGGGCAGGTCCCCTGAAGCTTTCTTT. The chain couples TRBV11-2 to TRBJ1-1; D possibly corresponds to TRBD1 (5 bases). Germline V CDR1 and CDR2: SGHAT, FQNNGV. V was pared by 5 bases and J by 6 bases, with 19 bases between. The CDR3 loop spans 15 amino acids.

The table lists this clonotype with a few counts. The V call is TRBV7-9, the J call TRBJ2-7; D is unclear. Per the germline V gene, CDR1 is SEHNR and CDR2 is FQNEAQ (reference sequence). The V and J ends lost 1 base and 7 bases respectively, with 14 bases between them. There are 14 residues in the CDR3. The CDR3 loop is CASSLDGPPMEQYF. CDR3 sequence (DNA): TGTGCCAGCAGCTTAGACGGTCCTCCGATGGAGCAGTACTTC.

As concerns this clonotype: A much larger clone differs by one base, so this may be a read error. The rearrangement links TRBV20-1 to TRBJ2-7; no definite D call. The length of the CDR3 is 14 residues. The V gene's germline CDR1 is DFQATT and CDR2 SNEGSKA (reference sequence). The CDR3 sequence: CSVRSPSAYYEQYF. The CDR3 DNA is TGCAGTGTTAGATCCCCAAGCGCCTACTACGAGCAGTACTTC.

This clonotype has only a few counts. V usage is TRBV7-2 and J usage is TRBJ1-6; a possible D gene is TRBD1 (5 bases). The CDR3 extends over 16 amino acids. Germline CDR1 SGHTA, CDR2 FQGNSA. Trimming stripped 6 bases from V and 9 bases from J, with 21 bases between. CDR3 loop: CASRQNPGTASSPLHF. The DNA of the CDR3 is TGTGCCAGCAGACAAAACCCCGGGACCGCATCTTCACCCCTCCACTTT. The variable domain in full, with the rest retrieved from reference TRBV7-2 and TRBJ1-6, is GAGVSQSPSNKVTEKGKDVELRCDPISGHTALYWYRQSLGQGLEFLIYFQGNSAPDKSGLPSDRFSAERTGGSVSTLTIQRTQQEDSAVYLCASRQNPGTASSPLHFGNGTRLTVT.

The chain recombines TRBV3-1 with TRBJ2-7; D is unresolved. CDR1 and CDR2 (germline): LGHDT, YNNKEL (reference sequence). The CDR3 spans 14 residues. Deletions cut 0 bases from V and 2 bases from J, with 8 bases between. The CDR3 protein is CASSQDPGPYEQYF. The DNA of the CDR3 is TGTGCCAGCAGCCAAGATCCAGGACCCTACGAGCAGTACTTC.

The chain has TRBV2 and TRBJ1-5; D perhaps matches TRBD1 (5 bases). Germline assignment: CDR1 SNHLY and CDR2 FYNNEI. V lost 5 bases to trimming and J lost 7 bases, with 15 bases between them. The CDR3 is 14 amino acids. This CDR3 reads CASSTGTTRQPQHF. DNA for the CDR3: TGTGCCAGCAGTACCGGGACGACAAGGCAGCCCCAGCATTTT.

The chain carries TRBV10-3 and TRBJ2-1; 14 nucleotides line up with TRBD2. The germline V gene encodes CDR1 ENHRY and CDR2 SYGVKD. V trimming: 10 bases; J trimming: 7 bases; junction bases outside the gene matches: 15. This CDR3 is built from 17 residues. In DNA, the CDR3 is TGTGCCACCACCCCCAGGACTAGCGGGGGGATCGGAAATGAGCAGTTCTTC. Its protein is CATTPRTSGGIGNEQFF.

This clonotype was seen more than once but under ten times. This chain uses TRBV11-2 with TRBJ2-3; D not certain. The CDR3 loop spans 14 amino acids. Germline CDR1 is SGHAT and CDR2 is FQNNGV. Trimming stripped 4 bases from V and 4 bases from J, with 12 bases between. The CDR3 DNA reads as TGTGCCAGCAGCTGGGATCCGTCGGCAGATACGCAGTATTTT. It is translated as CASSWDPSADTQYF.

The chain carries TRBV4-1 and TRBJ1-1; weak D call: TRBD1 (6 bases). Germline lookup yields CDR1 MGHRA and CDR2 YSYEKL. This CDR3 has 16 residues. V was clipped by 1 base and J by 0 bases, with 12 bases between them. DNA for the CDR3: TGCGCCAGCAGCCAAGGGCCGGGACAATTGAACACTGAAGCTTTCTTT. This encodes CASSQGPGQLNTEAFF.

This clonotype was observed many times. The chain employs TRBV29-1 and TRBJ1-2, with TRBD1 matching 9 bases. CDR1 is SQVTM, CDR2 ANQGSEA, per germline. V lost 1 base to trimming and J lost 5 bases; unmatched junction nucleotides: 5. This CDR3 region has 14 residues. In nucleotides, the CDR3 is TGCAGCGTTGAAGTCCGGGGGACAGGGTATGGCTACACCTTC. It encodes CSVEVRGTGYGYTF.

In this sample, this clonotype turned up a few times. This chain uses TRBV7-3 with TRBJ2-1, with D unclear. With 2 bases removed from V and 7 bases from J, the gap between germline ends came to 6 bases. CDR3 size: 12 residues. The germline V gene has CDR1 SGHTA and CDR2 FQGTGA. The CDR3 DNA is TGTGCCAGCAGCTTAGTTGGGAATGAGCAGTTCTTC. It codes for CASSLVGNEQFF.

This rearrangement joins TRBV18 to TRBJ1-2; D is ambiguous. The CDR3 is 14 residues long. V was trimmed by 1 base and J by 2 bases, leaving 8 bases between them. CDR1 KGHSH and CDR2 LQKENI come from the germline V gene. As DNA, the CDR3 is TGTGCCAGCTCACCACTTTCACCGAACTATGGCTACACCTTC. Protein product: CASSPLSPNYGYTF. The full variable domain, rest sourced from reference TRBV18 and TRBJ1-2, is NAGVMQNPRHLVRRRGQEARLRCSPMKGHSHVYWYRQLPEEGLKFMVYLQKENIIDESGMPKERFSAEFPKEGPSILRIQQVVRGDSAAYFCASSPLSPNYGYTFGSGTRLTVV.

The genes are TRBV6-6 and TRBJ1-1; TRBD1 matches 9 bases. Unmatched junction bases numbered 7, after V lost 4 bases and J lost 1 base. Germline loops: CDR1 MNHNY, CDR2 SVGAGI (reference sequence). The CDR3 has 16 amino acids. The CDR3 reads CASSSWTGEGNTEAFF. In DNA form, the CDR3 reads TGTGCCAGCAGTTCCTGGACAGGGGAGGGGAACACTGAAGCTTTCTTT.

The chain has TRBV12-3 or TRBV12-4 and TRBJ1-3; D is unclear. V lost 2 bases, J lost 2 bases, and 10 bases lay in between. The CDR3 is 15 amino acids. The CDR3 nucleotides read TGTGCCAGCAGTTTACGGAGCTTAACTGGAAACACCATATATTTT. It yields the protein CASSLRSLTGNTIYF.

This clonotype was observed a few times. This chain joins TRBV10-3 and TRBJ2-7, with D possibly being TRBD1 or TRBD2 (5 bases each). This CDR3 region has 15 residues. V was cut by 10 bases and J by 0 bases, with 19 bases left in between. Germline V gives CDR1 ENHRY, CDR2 SYGVKD. DNA for the CDR3: TGTGCCACTACCCCCGGGACGGTGAGCTCCTACGAGCAGTACTTC. Translation: CATTPGTVSSYEQYF.

V is TRBV6-6 and J is TRBJ2-7; D unclear. V lost 4 bases and J lost 4, with 8 bases in between. Germline values: CDR1 MNHNY, CDR2 SVGAGI (reference sequence). The CDR3 sequence is 12 residues long. The CDR3 sequence is CASSSIGYEQYF. The CDR3 DNA is TGTGCCAGCAGTTCCATAGGTTACGAGCAGTACTTC.

DNA of the CDR3: TGTGCCAGCAGTTACGACTTAATCCAGCCCCAGCATTTT. Translating gives CASSYDLIQPQHF. The chain combines TRBV6-2 or TRBV6-3 with TRBJ1-5; no firm D call. The CDR3 extends over 13 amino acids. The ends were cut back, 2 bases at V and 7 bases at J, with 9 bases in the middle. Germline CDR1 reads MNHEY; CDR2 reads SVGEGT.

The chain employs TRBV5-1 and TRBJ2-1, with 9 bases fitting TRBD2. Germline lookup yields CDR1 SGHRS and CDR2 YFSETQ. The CDR3 runs 16 residues. V shed 4 bases and J 4 bases; nucleotides not matched to a gene: 9. The chain's CDR3 is CASSLSGGLGYNEQFF. Written as DNA, the CDR3 is TGCGCCAGCAGCCTGAGCGGGGGGCTCGGGTACAATGAGCAGTTCTTC.

This clonotype was detected a few times. V usage is TRBV18 and J usage is TRBJ2-1, with 8 bases matching TRBD2. The CDR3 contains 16 residues. With V trimmed by 3 bases and J by 5 bases, 9 bases remained unmatched. The germline CDR1 and CDR2 sequences are KGHSH and LQKENI. The DNA of the CDR3 is TGTGCCAGCTCACCCACCCGAACGGGGGGGAACAATGAGCAGTTCTTC. Amino acids: CASSPTRTGGNNEQFF. Filled out from reference TRBV18 and TRBJ2-1, the complete variable domain reads NAGVMQNPRHLVRRRGQEARLRCSPMKGHSHVYWYRQLPEEGLKFMVYLQKENIIDESGMPKERFSAEFPKEGPSILRIQQVVRGDSAAYFCASSPTRTGGNNEQFFGPGTRLTVL.

This clonotype ranks as medium-sized. The chain carries TRBV11-2 and TRBJ2-3; no clear D gene. This CDR3 spans 11 amino acids. Germline assignment: CDR1 SGHAT and CDR2 FQNNGV. V was shortened by 8 bases and J by 3 bases, with 6 bases between the two germline ends. The CDR3 DNA reads as TGTGCCAGCGGCCTGACAGATACGCAGTATTTT. This codes for CASGLTDTQYF.

This chain joins TRBV3-1 and TRBJ2-1, with D tentatively TRBD1 or TRBD2 (5 bases each). CDR1 is LGHDT and CDR2 is YNNKEL in the germline V gene (reference sequence). This CDR3 has 14 residues. The V gene lost 5 bases and the J gene lost 9 bases, with 17 bases spanning the gap. The CDR3, as DNA: TGTGCCAGCAGCGTCGGGGCACCAATCGGTGAGCAGTTCTTC. This gives the protein CASSVGAPIGEQFF.

The V gene is TRBV18, the J gene TRBJ1-1; tentative D call: TRBD1 (6 bases). Germline CDR1 is KGHSH and CDR2 is LQKENI. The CDR3 is 17 amino acids. Trimming pared 3 bases from V and 1 base from J, leaving 18 bases between. In DNA form, the CDR3 reads TGTGCCAGCTCACCTCTGTCAGGGGAGTTTAAGAACACTGAAGCTTTCTTT. Protein product: CASSPLSGEFKNTEAFF. Using reference TRBV18 and TRBJ1-1 for the parts outside the CDR3, the full variable domain is NAGVMQNPRHLVRRRGQEARLRCSPMKGHSHVYWYRQLPEEGLKFMVYLQKENIIDESGMPKERFSAEFPKEGPSILRIQQVVRGDSAAYFCASSPLSGEFKNTEAFFGQGTRLTVV.